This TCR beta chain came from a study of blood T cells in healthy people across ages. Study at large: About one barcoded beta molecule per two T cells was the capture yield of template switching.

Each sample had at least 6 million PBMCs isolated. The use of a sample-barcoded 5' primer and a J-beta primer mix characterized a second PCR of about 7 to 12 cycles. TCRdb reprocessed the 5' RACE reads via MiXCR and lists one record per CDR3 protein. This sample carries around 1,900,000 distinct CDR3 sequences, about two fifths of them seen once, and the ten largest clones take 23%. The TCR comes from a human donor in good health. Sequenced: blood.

CDR3 DNA: TGTGCCAGCAGTTACGTATCAGGGGTGAACACTGAAGCTTTCTTT. Translated, it gives CASSYVSGVNTEAFF. The chain has TRBV6-5 and TRBJ1-1; D might be TRBD1 (6 bases). Germline-derived CDR1 and CDR2 are MNHEY and SVGAGI. V lost 2 bases, J lost 0 bases, and 10 bases lay in between. The CDR3 loop spans 15 amino acids.